Following are 7 T cell receptor delta chains from one sample sequenced in a study of gamma-delta chains in newborns, infants, children. TCRdb reanalyzed the reads using CATT. The sample holds 5,000 or so delta-chain clones, around 5% seen once. The sample taken for sequencing was blood. The receptor set was obtained from a child who was a newborn, infant or young child, either healthy, febrile or measles-vaccinated (not recorded which).

Notes on this clone: The junction differs from germline at one of its ends, possibly a read error. The chain combines TRDV2 with TRDJ3; TRDD3 agrees at 13 bases. CDR3 length equals 18 residues. Germline CDR1 reads GEAIGNYY; CDR2 reads EKD. CDR3 bases: TGTGCCTGCGACAAACTGGGGGATACGGAATGGGACACCCGACAGATGTTTTTC. This gives the protein CACDKLGDTEWDTRQMFF.

This clone showed up just a few times. The protein that TCRdb holds for this DNA derives from a much larger clone and differs from the translated DNA at residue 3, which likely indicates a read error; the protein shown here is translated from the DNA. This sequence joins TRDV2 and TRDJ2; D is ambiguous. The J gene was not available in TCRdb and was assigned here by matching the DNA to germline segments. This CDR3 contains 14 residues. Germline V CDR1 and CDR2: GEAIGNYY, EKD. CDR3 region: CAGDTLGLTAQLFF. CDR3 DNA sequence: TGTGCCGGTGACACGTTGGGCCTGACAGCACAACTCTTCTTT.

This clone counts as medium-sized (0.01 to 0.1%). The chain combines TRDV2 with TRDJ3; 9 positions agree with TRDD3. Trimming cost V 2 bases and J 0 bases; bases outside gene matches: 7. CDR3 length equals 19 residues. CDR1 and CDR2 (germline): GEAIGNYY, EKD. In DNA, the CDR3 is TGTGCCTGTGACAGCACTGGGGGACTGAGCTCCTGGGACACCCGACAGATGTTTTTC. It specifies CACDSTGGLSSWDTRQMFF.

This clone was detected a few times. A much larger clone sits a single nucleotide away, making a read error possible. As DNA, the CDR3 is TGTGCAGCATCCCGCATACCGGGGGGTGACACCGATAAACTCATCTTT. It codes for CAASRIPGGDTDKLIF. V and J are TRAV29/DV5 and TRDJ1; perhaps TRDD3 as D (5 bases). V was shortened by 4 bases and J by 0 bases, with 19 bases between the two germline ends. Germline values: CDR1 NSMFDY, CDR2 ISSIKDK. This CDR3 spans 16 amino acids. Based on the CDR3 plus reference TRAV29/DV5 and TRDJ1, the full variable domain is DQQVKQNSPSLSVQEGRISILNCDYTNSMFDYFLWYKKYPAEGPTFLISISSIKDKNEDGRFTVFLNKSAKHLSLHIVPSQPGDSAVYFCAASRIPGGDTDKLIFGKGTRVTVEP.

This clone came up a few times. Possible read error: a much larger clone is one base away. Other DNA sequences from this sample encode an identical CDR3 as well. CDR3 bases: TGTGCCTGTGACACCGTGAGATGGGGGAGCTCCTGGGACACCCGGCAGATGTTTTTC. Its protein is CACDTVRWGSSWDTRQMFF. J is TRDJ3 and V is TRDV2, with 7 nucleotides matching TRDD3. Per the germline V gene, CDR1 is GEAIGNYY and CDR2 is EKD. The length of the CDR3 is 19 residues.

This clone is medium-sized by share. This rearrangement joins TRDV2 to TRDJ3; 12 bases line up with TRDD3. Germline V gives CDR1 GEAIGNYY, CDR2 EKD. The CDR3 totals 22 residues. Trimming removed 0 bases from V and 0 bases from J; junction bases left unmatched: 11. CDR3 loop: CACDTLLGDTSPSSWDTRQMFF. The CDR3 nucleotides read TGTGCCTGTGACACCCTACTGGGGGATACCTCTCCGAGCTCCTGGGACACCCGACAGATGTTTTTC.

This clone is categorized as large (0.1 to 1%). The V and J genes are TRDV2 and TRDJ1; 13 bases align to TRDD3. This CDR3 has 15 amino acids. The germline V gene has CDR1 GEAIGNYY and CDR2 EKD. The V gene end was trimmed by 2 bases and the J gene end by 2 bases; junction bases not matched to a gene: 1. In DNA form, the CDR3 reads TGTGCCTGTGACAGACTGGGGGATACGACCGATAAACTCATCTTT. Translation: CACDRLGDTTDKLIF.